Listed below are T cell receptor beta chains from one sample, sequenced in a study of cytomegalovirus exposure and HLA in healthy donors. Sequencing was performed with immunoSEQ multiplex PCR; in TCRdb, only in-frame clones are kept and a portion is missing. The data show around 130,000 clones, with about four fifths seen just once and 4.5% to 5.5% held by the top ten. Sequencing used PBMCs. These receptors originate from a man aged 25-45 years in good health and CMV-seronegative. Both conserved end residues are part of each CDR3. The D gene is left open where the match is weak. The listing skips clone size in some rows; elsewhere it reads once, few, many or a size class.

clone size: .; D gene: .; V gene: TRBV6-6; CDR3 length: 13; J gene: TRBJ1-3; CDR3 DNA: TGTGCCAGCAGTTACTCCAGGGGAAACAGCATATATTTT; CDR3 protein: CASSYSRGNSIYF
clone size: .; D gene: .; V gene: TRBV7-2; CDR3 length: 13; J gene: TRBJ2-7; CDR3 DNA: TGTGCCAGCAGCTTAGAGCGGAACTACGAGCAGTACTTC; CDR3 protein: CASSLERNYEQYF
clone size: few; D gene: .; V gene: TRBV2; CDR3 length: 16; J gene: TRBJ2-1; CDR3 DNA: TGTGCCAGCAGTGAAGCGCCCCTCAGGGCGTGGAATGAGCAGTTCTTC; CDR3 protein: CASSEAPLRAWNEQFF
clone size: .; D gene: .; V gene: TRBV30; CDR3 length: 12; J gene: TRBJ1-2; CDR3 DNA: TGTGCCTGGAGTGGTCGGAGCTATGGCTACACCTTC; CDR3 protein: CAWSGRSYGYTF
clone size: .; D gene: .; V gene: TRBV5-4; CDR3 length: 16; J gene: TRBJ1-1; CDR3 DNA: TGTGCCAGCAGCTTGGGAGGGCGTCGGATGGACACTGAAGCTTTCTTT; CDR3 protein: CASSLGGRRMDTEAFF
clone size: .; D gene: .; V gene: TRBV7-9; CDR3 length: 8; J gene: TRBJ2-1; CDR3 DNA: TGTGCCAGCCAGGAGCAGTTCTTC; CDR3 protein: CASQEQFF
clone size: .; D gene: TRBD1; V gene: TRBV6-1; CDR3 length: 17; J gene: TRBJ1-2; CDR3 DNA: TGTGCCAGCAGTGAAGATCACGGGACAGGGGCGTGGTATGGCTACACCTTC; CDR3 protein: CASSEDHGTGAWYGYTF
clone size: .; D gene: .; V gene: TRBV29-1; CDR3 length: 12; J gene: TRBJ2-1; CDR3 DNA: TGCAGCGTTTTACAGGCCTACAATGAGCAGTTCTTC; CDR3 protein: CSVLQAYNEQFF
clone size: .; D gene: TRBD2; V gene: TRBV2; CDR3 length: 13; J gene: TRBJ2-7; CDR3 DNA: TGTGCCAGGGGACTAGCGGGAAAGCGCGAGCAGTACTTC; CDR3 protein: CARGLAGKREQYF
clone size: .; D gene: .; V gene: TRBV12-5; CDR3 length: 15; J gene: TRBJ2-1; CDR3 DNA: TGTGCTAGTGGTTTGGACCCAGGAGGGGATCATGAGCAGTTCTTC; CDR3 protein: CASGLDPGGDHEQFF
clone size: .; D gene: TRBD2; V gene: TRBV19; CDR3 length: 16; J gene: TRBJ2-3; CDR3 DNA: TGTGCCAGTAGTATTCTAGGGCGGGGGGCCCCAGATACGCAGTATTTT; CDR3 protein: CASSILGRGAPDTQYF
clone size: .; D gene: .; V gene: TRBV5-1; CDR3 length: 15; J gene: TRBJ1-3; CDR3 DNA: TGCGCCAGCAGCTTGGTGTCAACCCTACAGGACACCATATATTTT; CDR3 protein: CASSLVSTLQDTIYF
clone size: once; D gene: TRBD2; V gene: TRBV4-2; CDR3 length: 16; J gene: TRBJ2-1; CDR3 DNA: TGTGCCAGCAGCCGCGGAGCGGGGAGCTCCTACAATGAGCAGTTCTTC; CDR3 protein: CASSRGAGSSYNEQFF
clone size: .; D gene: TRBD1; V gene: TRBV27; CDR3 length: 17; J gene: TRBJ2-1; CDR3 DNA: TGTGCCAGCAGTTCAACAGGGGCCCCTTCGGACGCCAATGAGCAGTTCTTC; CDR3 protein: CASSSTGAPSDANEQFF
clone size: .; D gene: TRBD1; V gene: TRBV28; CDR3 length: 19; J gene: TRBJ1-5; CDR3 DNA: TGTGCCAGCAGTTTATACTCGCAGGCCCTTGGACAGGGAAATCAGCCCCAGCATTTT; CDR3 protein: CASSLYSQALGQGNQPQHF
clone size: .; D gene: .; V gene: TRBV6-6; CDR3 length: 16; J gene: TRBJ2-1; CDR3 DNA: TGTGCCAGCAGCCGAAGGACAGAGGGTTCCTACAATGAGCAGTTCTTC; CDR3 protein: CASSRRTEGSYNEQFF
clone size: .; D gene: .; V gene: TRBV30; CDR3 length: 14; J gene: TRBJ1-1; CDR3 DNA: TGTGCCTGGAGTCTTATGGGAGGGGTCACTGAAGCTTTCTTT; CDR3 protein: CAWSLMGGVTEAFF
clone size: .; D gene: .; V gene: TRBV2; CDR3 length: 14; J gene: TRBJ1-4; CDR3 DNA: TGTGCCAGCAGTGAAACAGGGTTGAGTGAAAAACTGTTTTTT; CDR3 protein: CASSETGLSEKLFF
clone size: .; D gene: .; V gene: TRBV12-1; CDR3 length: 13; J gene: TRBJ2-3; CDR3 DNA: TGTGCCAGCACCCATCTGTCCCAGAATACGCAGTATTTT; CDR3 protein: CASTHLSQNTQYF
clone size: .; D gene: .; V gene: TRBV15; CDR3 length: 15; J gene: TRBJ1-5; CDR3 DNA: TGTGCCACCAGCGACCCGACAGTGCTAAATCAGCCCCAGCATTTT; CDR3 protein: CATSDPTVLNQPQHF
clone size: .; D gene: .; V gene: TRBV7-2; CDR3 length: 15; J gene: TRBJ2-3; CDR3 DNA: TGTGCCAGCAGGGGGACAGCGTGGGAGGCAGATACGCAGTATTTT; CDR3 protein: CASRGTAWEADTQYF
clone size: .; D gene: TRBD1; V gene: TRBV11-1; CDR3 length: 14; J gene: TRBJ2-7; CDR3 DNA: TGTGCCAGCAGCATGGGACAGACATCTTACGAGCAGTACTTC; CDR3 protein: CASSMGQTSYEQYF
clone size: .; D gene: TRBD2; V gene: TRBV5-1; CDR3 length: 15; J gene: TRBJ2-7; CDR3 DNA: TGCGCCAGCAGCTTACATGAGCGGGGGGCCTACGAGCAGTACTTC; CDR3 protein: CASSLHERGAYEQYF
clone size: .; D gene: .; V gene: TRBV27; CDR3 length: 15; J gene: TRBJ2-7; CDR3 DNA: TGTGCCAGCAGGAGGGACAGACTAGAACCCTACGAGCAGTACTTC; CDR3 protein: CASRRDRLEPYEQYF
clone size: .; D gene: TRBD1; V gene: TRBV5-6; CDR3 length: 15; J gene: TRBJ2-7; CDR3 DNA: TGTGCCAGCAGCTTGGTTCACAGGGGGCGGTGGGAGCAGTACTTC; CDR3 protein: CASSLVHRGRWEQYF
clone size: .; D gene: TRBD1; V gene: TRBV2; CDR3 length: 14; J gene: TRBJ2-7; CDR3 DNA: TGTGCCAGCAGTTTCACGACAGGGACAACCGAGCAGTACTTC; CDR3 protein: CASSFTTGTTEQYF
clone size: few; D gene: .; V gene: TRBV2; CDR3 length: 11; J gene: TRBJ1-4; CDR3 DNA: TGTGCCAGCAGTTTCGATGAAAAACTGTTTTTT; CDR3 protein: CASSFDEKLFF
clone size: once; D gene: .; V gene: TRBV30; CDR3 length: 12; J gene: TRBJ1-1; CDR3 DNA: TGTGCCTGGGCGCAGGGGAACACTGAAGCTTTCTTT; CDR3 protein: CAWAQGNTEAFF
clone size: .; D gene: TRBD2; V gene: TRBV10-3; CDR3 length: 15; J gene: TRBJ2-2; CDR3 DNA: TGTGCCATCAGGGGACTAGCGGGAGGGGACGGGGAGCTGTTTTTT; CDR3 protein: CAIRGLAGGDGELFF
clone size: few; D gene: .; V gene: TRBV6-7; CDR3 length: 18; J gene: TRBJ2-7; CDR3 DNA: TGTGCCAGCAGTTACTCCTATGGGATGACTAGAGCCTTCTACGAGCAGTACTTC; CDR3 protein: CASSYSYGMTRAFYEQYF
clone size: .; D gene: .; V gene: TRBV6-4; CDR3 length: 15; J gene: TRBJ1-5; CDR3 DNA: TGTGCCAGCAGTGACGGCAGGGTGGGCAATCAGCCCCAGCATTTT; CDR3 protein: CASSDGRVGNQPQHF
clone size: .; D gene: TRBD1; V gene: TRBV15; CDR3 length: 15; J gene: TRBJ2-7; CDR3 DNA: TGTGCCACCAGCAGGGACCCGGGACAGTCCTACGAGCAGTACTTC; CDR3 protein: CATSRDPGQSYEQYF
clone size: .; D gene: TRBD2; V gene: TRBV15; CDR3 length: 14; J gene: TRBJ2-5; CDR3 DNA: TGTGCCACCAGCAGGGGAGGGTCGGGGGAGACCCAGTACTTC; CDR3 protein: CATSRGGSGETQYF